The rows below give T cell receptor beta chains drawn from one sample of a study of early T cells in non-severe SARS-CoV-2 infection. TCRdb independently ran MiXCR on the 5' RACE reads; one entry per CDR3 protein. The sample lists 55,000 to 80,000 distinct CDR3 sequences; 10% to 15% were seen once. What was sequenced was whole blood. The receptors originated from an adult who was a healthcare worker with PCR-confirmed SARS-CoV-2 infection or an uninfected control (not recorded which). Both conserved end residues are part of each CDR3. Each record gives: CDR3 protein, CDR3 DNA, V gene, D gene, J gene, clone size. A D gene is named only where the DNA matches it firmly. Clone size is given for some rows only: seen once, a few or many times, or a class if the clone is expanded.

cdr3_aa: CASRSTERQYF; cdr3_nt: TGTGCCAGCAGATCTACCGAAAGGCAGTATTTT; v_call: TRBV2; d_call: .; j_call: TRBJ2-3; clone_size: many
cdr3_aa: CASGGGGTEQFF; cdr3_nt: TGTGCCAGCGGGGGCGGGGGCACTGAGCAGTTCTTC; v_call: TRBV2; d_call: .; j_call: TRBJ2-1; clone_size: .
cdr3_aa: CASSLAGTGFGETQYF; cdr3_nt: TGCGCCAGCAGCTTGGCCGGGACAGGGTTTGGCGAGACCCAGTACTTC; v_call: TRBV5-1; d_call: TRBD1; j_call: TRBJ2-5; clone_size: many
cdr3_aa: CAFRHRDYQETQYF; cdr3_nt: TGTGCCTTTCGGCACCGGGACTACCAAGAGACCCAGTACTTC; v_call: TRBV30; d_call: .; j_call: TRBJ2-5; clone_size: many
cdr3_aa: CASSLARGASYNEQFF; cdr3_nt: TGCGCCAGCAGCTTGGCACGCGGGGCATCCTACAATGAGCAGTTCTTC; v_call: TRBV5-1; d_call: .; j_call: TRBJ2-1; clone_size: .
cdr3_aa: CAIFRRREYTAKNIQYF; cdr3_nt: TGTGCCATCTTCCGGCGGCGGGAGTACACGGCCAAAAACATTCAGTACTTC; v_call: TRBV6-5; d_call: TRBD2; j_call: TRBJ2-4; clone_size: many
cdr3_aa: CASASRTGELFF; cdr3_nt: TGTGCCAGCGCATCTCGAACCGGGGAGCTGTTTTTT; v_call: TRBV27; d_call: .; j_call: TRBJ2-2; clone_size: many
cdr3_aa: CAWGEGYEQYF; cdr3_nt: TGTGCCTGGGGAGAGGGGTACGAGCAGTACTTC; v_call: TRBV30; d_call: .; j_call: TRBJ2-7; clone_size: many
cdr3_aa: CASSQVNRGRSPLHF; cdr3_nt: TGTGCCAGCAGCCAAGTAAACAGGGGAAGATCACCCCTCCACTTT; v_call: TRBV3-1; d_call: TRBD1; j_call: TRBJ1-6; clone_size: many
cdr3_aa: CASSAGRGEQYF; cdr3_nt: TGTGCCAGCAGCGCTGGCCGGGGGGAGCAGTACTTC; v_call: TRBV9; d_call: .; j_call: TRBJ2-7; clone_size: few
cdr3_aa: CASSTDRGGTGELFF; cdr3_nt: TGCGCCAGCAGCACAGACAGGGGCGGCACCGGGGAGCTGTTTTTT; v_call: TRBV5-1; d_call: TRBD1; j_call: TRBJ2-2; clone_size: .
cdr3_aa: CASSSSDRPMNTEAFF; cdr3_nt: TGTGCCAGCAGTTCGTCTGACAGACCCATGAACACTGAAGCTTTCTTT; v_call: TRBV6-6; d_call: .; j_call: TRBJ1-1; clone_size: many